A selection of T cell receptor beta chains follows, all from one sample in a study of blood T cell repertoires in COVID-19. Measured with immunoSEQ multiplex PCR; TCRdb has only the in-frame clones, and not every one. The table lists over 150,000 clones, 91% of them singletons. The sample taken for sequencing was peripheral blood. The receptors derive from a man aged 45-65 years with acute or convalescent COVID-19. Both conserved end residues are part of each CDR3. The D gene is left open where the match is weak. Size is omitted from some rows. Given values are once, few, many or a class for expanded clones.

size	length	V	D	J	CDR3	DNA
-	16	TRBV6-6	TRBD2	TRBJ2-3	CASSTGLAGNTDTQYF	TGTGCCAGCAGTACCGGACTAGCGGGAAATACAGATACGCAGTATTTT
-	14	TRBV27	-	TRBJ1-5	CASRGLPSNQPQHF	TGTGCCAGCAGGGGCCTTCCTAGCAATCAGCCCCAGCATTTT
few	16	TRBV10-3	-	TRBJ1-6	CAISESSGGTNSPLHF	TGTGCCATCAGTGAGTCGAGCGGAGGGACCAATTCACCCCTCCACTTT
-	17	TRBV19	-	TRBJ1-1	CASSIGRVDITNTEAFF	TGTGCCAGTAGTATTGGCCGGGTGGACATAACGAACACTGAAGCTTTCTTT
once	16	TRBV4-2	-	TRBJ2-7	CASSQLGSGPEDEQYF	TGTGCCAGCAGCCAACTGGGGAGTGGCCCTGAGGACGAGCAGTACTTC
once	16	TRBV18	-	TRBJ2-1	CASSPAQGRSYNEQFF	TGTGCCAGCTCACCAGCCCAGGGTCGCTCCTACAATGAGCAGTTCTTC
-	16	TRBV5-1	TRBD2	TRBJ2-7	CASSLAGLAGVYEQYF	TGCGCCAGCAGCTTGGCTGGACTAGCGGGAGTCTACGAGCAGTACTTC
-	12	TRBV9	-	TRBJ2-2	CATSGVTGELFF	TGTGCCACCTCAGGGGTCACCGGGGAGCTGTTTTTT
-	16	TRBV5-1	-	TRBJ2-3	CASSPLSGGGTDTQYF	TGCGCCAGCAGCCCCCTTAGCGGAGGTGGCACAGATACGCAGTATTTT
-	15	TRBV7-8	TRBD1	TRBJ2-2	CASSYRTGMAGELFF	TGTGCCAGCAGCTACCGGACAGGGATGGCCGGGGAGCTGTTTTTT
-	13	TRBV25-1	-	TRBJ1-1	CASSDEGWTEAFF	TGTGCCAGCAGTGACGAGGGTTGGACTGAAGCTTTCTTT
-	12	TRBV28	-	TRBJ1-3	CASTNSGNTIYF	TGTGCCAGCACCAATTCTGGAAACACCATATATTTT
-	13	TRBV19	-	TRBJ1-4	CASKGQWNEKLFF	TGTGCCAGTAAGGGGCAGTGGAATGAAAAACTGTTTTTT